This T cell receptor (beta chain) was found in a study of shared clonotypes between healthy human individuals. This clone was seen more than once but under ten times. This CDR3 contains 15 residues. The germline V gene has CDR1 SSHAT and CDR2 FNYEAQ (reference sequence). V lost 2 bases and J 7 bases, leaving 15 bases between the germline ends. Deep level was the assay's run setting. Profiling relied on immunoSEQ multiplex PCR, and the TCRdb table lists in-frame clones only, not all of them. The table records millions of clones, 90% to 95% of them present only once. It was CD45RO-negative cells, positively selected for CCR7, that made up naive CD8 cells, with terminally differentiated effector memory CD45RA+ cells excluded.

J is TRBJ2-1 and V is TRBV7-7; D ambiguous. The sample taken for sequencing was naive CD8+ T cells from PBMCs. The sequence was obtained from a man between 18 and 35 years old in good health. Some clones in this sample may be carry-over from other donors' samples. CDR3 sequence reads: CASSLWIGPANEQFF. The CDR3 region has the DNA TGTGCCAGCAGCTTATGGATCGGACCAGCGAATGAGCAGTTCTTC. Based on the CDR3 plus reference TRBV7-7 and TRBJ2-1, the full variable domain is GAGVSQSPRYKVTKRGQDVTLRCDPISSHATLYWYQQALGQGPEFLTYFNYEAQPDKSGLPSDRFSAERPEGSISTLTIQRTEQRDSAMYRCASSLWIGPANEQFFGPGTRLTVL.